The clone carrying this T cell receptor (beta chain) has only a few counts. The antigen remains undetermined. The data stem from a study of neoadjuvant nivolumab and ipilimumab in lung cancer. Study-wide background: Nivolumab 3 mg/kg was given days 1, 15 and 29, plus ipilimumab 1 mg/kg day 1 in combination. Study outcomes and limitations: From pretherapy to surgery, tumor richness and clonality rose with dual therapy.

The repertoire was sequenced with immunoSEQ multiplex PCR; TCRdb's copy has only in-frame clones and lacks some. The data show 15,000 to 20,000 clones, 76% seen once. The V end lost 0 bases, the J end lost 1 base, and 7 bases lay between the germline ends. This CDR3 contains 14 residues. The germline CDR1 and CDR2 sequences are SGDLS and YYNGEE. The chain uses TRBV9 and TRBJ2-5, with D perhaps given as TRBD1 or TRBD2 (5 bases each). Here the sequenced sample was tumor tissue, taken after neoadjuvant nivolumab, alone or with ipilimumab, at or shortly before surgery. The origin of this receptor is an adult with non-small cell lung cancer. In DNA form, the CDR3 reads TGTGCCAGCAGCGTAGGAGGGGTCCAAGAGACCCAGTACTTC. It is translated as CASSVGGVQETQYF.